The text below deals with one T cell receptor beta chain. In this sample, this clonotype turned up a few times. Its antigen remains unidentified. No base-level quality is on record; no much larger clone is a single base apart. The sample originates from a study of identical twins (dated by TCRdb to the mid-2010s). The study in broad terms: The study deep-sequenced TCR alpha and beta repertoires from monozygotic twins, unrelated adults of various ages and cord blood to test whether fetal clonotypes persist. Replicate twin experiments were performed at different times using different library preparation protocols to rule out contamination. Overall study results and their limits: In monozygotic twins, out-of-frame TCR alpha sharing was systematically underestimated by recombination models, although the models agreed with sharing between unrelated individuals. A weaker excess of twin sharing was found in beta out-of-frame sequences because the signal-to-noise ratio was lowered by fewer shared sequences. Because the same donors could not be followed over many years, the conclusions relied on cross-sectional statistical analysis. Zero-insertion analyses could be partly confounded by invariant T cells such as MAIT and iNKT, though diverse VJ usage argued against such confounding for most clonotypes. Abundant cord blood beta clonotypes carried fewer insertions; young adult naive repertoires showed a weaker similar trend, while memory repertoires showed none. Compared with coincidental sharing between unrelated individuals, out-of-frame TCR alpha sequences shared between twins showed an excess of sequences with low generation probability.

CDR1 and CDR2, looked up from the germline V gene (reference sequence), are MNHEY and SMNVEV. Taken from cysteine to phenylalanine, the CDR3 has 13 residues. Only the CDR3 part of the read is kept: 39 bases, read in frame from the first base. A distance of 15 bases separates the germline ends of V and J, which lose 8 bases and 4 bases respectively. Only healthy Caucasian donors were included. Three pairs of female monozygotic twins, all aged roughly 18 to 30 years, were included in the twin cohort. RNA for TCR libraries was isolated from peripheral blood mononuclear cells. Preparation of the library involved 5' RACE. Instrument on record: Illumina HiSeq 2000. Template switching introduced a universal primer binding site; the final cDNA contained a unique molecular identifier, enabling accurate counting of TCR cDNA molecules. Specific primers in the conserved constant-segment region were used to synthesize first-strand cDNA for TCR alpha and beta chains. Each cDNA library was double barcoded, with a SMART-Mk sample barcode plus Illumina barcodes, to control for contamination. TruSeq adapter sequences and Illumina sample barcodes were added in two successive PCR steps. Sequencing of the TCR alpha and beta cDNA libraries was done on the Illumina HiSeq platform using custom primers. In the paper's pipeline: Unique molecular identifiers were extracted from raw reads with MiGEC, and CDR3 positions were determined with MiXCR. For each individual, recombination models were inferred using an EM algorithm with the repgenHMM and IGoR tools. The analysis of shared clonotypes was done with the tcR package in R, with sharing normalized by the product of cloneset sizes. Out-of-frame nonproductive sequences were analyzed to study raw recombination free of thymic and clonal selection effects. TCRdb trimmed the raw reads at Q25, called clones with MiXCR and kept productive beta chains. Under each unique CDR3 protein, matching rows form one entry showing the most common genes and DNA. TCRdb, not the authors, supplied the V and J calls. The table for this sample lists about 720,000 distinct CDR3 sequences; approximately 9% of them were counted only once. The top ten clonotypes cover around 0.98% of the sample.

The same sample was also used in a study of yellow fever vaccine responses in identical twins. According to the second study: According to the authors, the vaccine-induced T cell response in identical twins seemed to be partly convergent and partly specific to each individual. Focusing on identical twins, the study followed the T cell clones that responded to the vaccine, and did so with precision.

The sequence came from a woman aged 18-29 years in good health. The specimen sequenced was PBMCs. In this chain, TRBV27 is recombined with TRBJ2-7; the D call could be TRBD1 or TRBD2, with each sharing 5 bases. CDR3 sequence: CASRLTGGYEQYF. The DNA sequence reads TGTGCCAGCCGCTTAACTGGGGGTTACGAGCAGTACTTC.